Following are 17 T cell receptor beta chains from one sample sequenced in a study of cytomegalovirus exposure and HLA in healthy donors. The PCR was carried out with 60 Vbeta primers and 13 Jbeta primers. TCRdb's copy holds only in-frame clones and misses some; the assay was immunoSEQ multiplex PCR. The table includes some 120,000 clones, around 10% detected once. Sequenced material: PBMCs. The receptors originated from a young man in good health and CMV-seronegative.

This clone came up a few times. The J gene is TRBJ2-1, the V gene TRBV4-3; possible D gene TRBD1, 6 bases. The CDR3 consists of 15 residues. Trimming cost V 4 bases and J 8 bases, with 18 bases left between them. The germline V gene has CDR1 LGHNA and CDR2 YSLEER. The DNA for the CDR3 is TGCGCCAGCAGCCTTGGACAGCAGCAGTTCGATGAGCAGTTCTTC. Translated, it gives CASSLGQQQFDEQFF.

The genes are TRBV2 and TRBJ1-4, with TRBD1 matching over 12 bases. The CDR3 loop spans 14 amino acids. The V gene end was trimmed by 1 base and the J gene end by 12 bases; junction bases not matched to a gene: 3. From germline, CDR1 is SNHLY and CDR2 FYNNEI. For the CDR3, the DNA is TGTGCCAGCAGTGAAGGATGGGACAGGGGGCAACTGTTTTTT. Protein sequence: CASSEGWDRGQLFF.

This clone was detected only a few times. The chain links TRBV27 to TRBJ1-5; D is unresolved. Germline CDR1 reads MNHEY; CDR2 reads SMNVEV (reference sequence). The V end lost 6 bases, the J end lost 8 bases, and 11 bases lay between the germline ends. The CDR3 is made up of 12 amino acids. CDR3 nucleotide sequence: TGTGCCAGCAGCATGGCGGGTAAGCCCCAGCATTTT. Translating gives CASSMAGKPQHF.

V usage is TRBV19 and J usage is TRBJ1-1; 8 nucleotides match TRBD1. Trimming took 4 bases from V and 1 from J; bases not matched to a gene: 11. The CDR3 extends over 17 amino acids. The V gene's germline CDR1 is LNHDA and CDR2 SQIVND (reference sequence). CDR3 loop: CASSKQGVLYSNTEAFF. In DNA form, the CDR3 reads TGTGCCAGTAGTAAACAGGGGGTCCTTTATTCGAACACTGAAGCTTTCTTT. The full variable domain, its missing parts supplied by reference TRBV19 and TRBJ1-1, is DGGITQSPKYLFRKEGQNVTLSCEQNLNHDAMYWYRQDPGQGLRLIYYSQIVNDFQKGDIAEGYSVSREKKESFPLTVTSAQKNPTAFYLCASSKQGVLYSNTEAFFGQGTRLTVV.

This clone was seen more than once but under ten times. As DNA, the CDR3 is TGTGCCAGAAGCTGCCTAGCGGGGGTTCCCTACGAGCAGTACTTC. Translating it yields CARSCLAGVPYEQYF. The chain has TRBV5-3 and TRBJ2-7; 10 bases agree with TRBD2. TRBV5-3 carries the ORF label, with uncertain function. V dropped 3 bases and J dropped 2; count of bases not matched to a gene: 5. The CDR3 has 15 residues.

This clone appeared a few times. The CDR3 sequence is CASSFLGGSSSYNEQFF. The DNA for the CDR3 is TGCGCCAGCAGCTTTCTCGGCGGGAGTAGCTCCTACAATGAGCAGTTCTTC. This chain uses TRBV5-1 with TRBJ2-1; 7 bases are a match to TRBD2. Germline loops: CDR1 SGHRS, CDR2 YFSETQ. The CDR3 totals 17 residues. Trimming removed 2 bases from V and 0 bases from J; junction bases left unmatched: 8.

A word on this clone: An end of the junction differs from the germline gene, which may be a read error. This specimen includes other DNA sequences encoding the same CDR3. The chain combines TRBV11-3 with TRBJ2-7; 8 positions agree with TRBD2. Germline values: CDR1 SGHNT, CDR2 YENEEA. The CDR3 has 13 amino acids. The CDR3 loop reads CASSIAGPYEQYF. CDR3 coding DNA: TGTGCCAGCAGTATAGCGGGACCCTATGAGCAGTACTTC.

The genes are TRBV29-1 and TRBJ1-1, with D possibly TRBD1 on 5 matching bases. Germline CDR1 reads SQVTM; CDR2 reads ANQGSEA. The CDR3 runs to 13 residues. V shed 3 bases and J shed 3 bases, with 11 bases lying between them. The CDR3 sequence: CSVETERYTEAFF. The CDR3 DNA reads TGCAGCGTTGAGACAGAAAGATACACTGAAGCTTTCTTT.

V and J are TRBV29-1 and TRBJ1-1; 9 nucleotides agree with TRBD1. Trimming at V came to 4 bases and at J to 5 bases, leaving 11 bases not matched to a gene. The CDR3 has 15 residues. Germline V gene lookup returns CDR1 SQVTM and CDR2 ANQGSEA. CDR3 DNA: TGCAGCGTTGTAGAACAGGGGGCGCCCCGGACTGAAGCTTTCTTT. Protein product: CSVVEQGAPRTEAFF.

The chain carries TRBV10-2 and TRBJ1-4, with 7 bases fitting TRBD1. CDR1 and CDR2 (germline): WSHSY, SAAADI. J lost 8 bases, V lost 6 bases, and 9 bases had no gene match. This CDR3 contains 14 residues. The CDR3 DNA reads as TGCGCCAGCAGCCCAGAGGGGGCGCGCGAAAAACTGTTTTTT. Translation gives CASSPEGAREKLFF.

This clone was found a few times. J is TRBJ2-7 and V is TRBV27, with 11 bases identical to TRBD2. The CDR3 extends over 15 amino acids. Germline V gene lookup returns CDR1 MNHEY and CDR2 SMNVEV (reference sequence). V was clipped by 4 bases and J by 6 bases; unmatched bases: 8. The CDR3 here is CASSSPLAGVSEQYF. In nucleotides, the CDR3 is TGTGCCAGCAGTTCACCACTAGCGGGAGTGAGCGAGCAGTACTTC.

This clone turned up a few times. The chain links TRBV7-9 to TRBJ2-3; D is unclear. Germline-derived CDR1 and CDR2 are SEHNR and FQNEAQ (reference sequence). V lost 8 bases to trimming and J lost 0 bases, with 9 bases between them. The CDR3 sequence is 13 residues long. The CDR3 reads CASVGVSTDTQYF. The CDR3, as DNA: TGTGCCAGCGTCGGTGTTAGCACAGATACGCAGTATTTT.

The rearrangement joins TRBV11-3 to TRBJ2-3; 15 nucleotides line up with TRBD2. The trim removed 5 bases at V and 3 bases at J, leaving 3 bases unmatched. CDR3 length equals 16 residues. In germline, CDR1 is SGHNT, CDR2 YENEEA. In DNA, the CDR3 is TGTGCCAGCAGCACCGGGACTAGCGGGAGGACAGATACGCAGTATTTT. It is translated as CASSTGTSGRTDTQYF.

In its sample, this clone was seen a few times. This chain joins TRBV30 and TRBJ1-3, with 8 positions matching TRBD1. Germline-derived CDR1 and CDR2 are GTSNPN and SVGIG (reference sequence). This CDR3 has 15 amino acids. V shed 0 bases, J shed 2 bases, and the junction held 3 bases outside the gene matches. The CDR3 DNA reads TGTGCCTGGAGTGTCCCGACAGGGGCTGGAAACACCATATATTTT. This encodes CAWSVPTGAGNTIYF.

In this sample, this clone turned up a few times. The chain is built from TRBV7-9 and TRBJ2-3, with 10 positions matching TRBD1. The CDR3 contains 17 residues. V was pared by 0 bases and J by 2 bases, with 5 bases of the junction left unmatched. In germline, CDR1 is SEHNR, CDR2 FQNEAQ (reference sequence). CDR3 residues: CASSLAGQGVITDTQYF. The CDR3 DNA reads TGTGCCAGCAGCTTAGCCGGACAGGGGGTAATCACAGATACGCAGTATTTT.

The chain joins TRBV7-6 to TRBJ2-5, with 8 bases identical to TRBD1. There are 17 residues in the CDR3. CDR1 is SGHVS and CDR2 is FNYEAQ in the germline V gene. The trim removed 5 bases at V and 4 bases at J, leaving 15 bases unmatched. In nucleotides, the CDR3 is TGTGCCAGCAGCCCAGCCGGGATGCAGGGGGCCACAGAGACCCAGTACTTC. It yields the protein CASSPAGMQGATETQYF.

The chain is built from TRBV5-1 and TRBJ2-7; D is unresolved. V was trimmed by 0 bases and J by 0 bases, leaving 7 bases between them. The CDR3 runs 14 residues. CDR1 is SGHRS, CDR2 YFSETQ, per germline. CDR3 amino acids: CASSLEQVSYEQYF. The DNA for the CDR3 is TGCGCCAGCAGCTTGGAACAAGTCTCCTACGAGCAGTACTTC.